One sample yielded the 27 T cell receptor beta chains listed below, sequenced in a study of blood T cell repertoires in COVID-19. Generated by immunoSEQ multiplex PCR, the TCRdb table keeps only in-frame clones and is missing some. The sample lists roughly 250,000 clones; roughly nine tenths were seen once. The sequenced sample consisted of peripheral blood. These receptors were collected from a man in his 60s who had recovered from COVID-19.

The V gene is TRBV5-1, the J gene TRBJ1-6; 10 nucleotides line up with TRBD1. V trimming: 4 bases; J trimming: 7 bases; junction bases outside the gene matches: 5. Per germline, CDR1 SGHRS and CDR2 YFSETQ. CDR3 length equals 15 residues. This chain's CDR3 is CASSQRTGGNSPLHF. CDR3 nucleotides: TGCGCCAGCAGCCAAAGGACAGGGGGAAATTCACCCCTCCACTTT.

CDR3 sequence reads: CATSISGDPRGTQYF. CDR3 DNA sequence: TGTGCCACCTCGATATCAGGGGACCCCCGGGGGACCCAGTACTTC. The chain carries TRBV24-1 and TRBJ2-5, with a possible D match to TRBD1 (6 bases). The CDR3 is made up of 15 amino acids. Deletions cut 9 bases from V and 7 bases from J, with 23 bases between. Germline CDR1 reads KGHDR; CDR2 reads SFDVKD.

V and J are TRBV14 and TRBJ1-3; D might be TRBD1 (6 bases). Germline assignment: CDR1 SGHDN and CDR2 FVKESK. Trimming removed 6 bases from V and 2 bases from J, with 11 bases in between. The CDR3 sequence is 14 residues long. The CDR3 spells CASRTGLTGNTIYF. The DNA for the CDR3 is TGTGCCAGCAGGACAGGTTTGACTGGAAACACCATATATTTT. The complete variable domain, with remaining parts taken from reference TRBV14 and TRBJ1-3, reads EAGVTQFPSHSVIEKGQTVTLRCDPISGHDNLYWYRRVMGKEIKFLLHFVKESKQDESGMPNNRFLAERTGGTYSTLKVQPAELEDSGVYFCASRTGLTGNTIYFGEGSWLTVV.

Only one count was recorded for this clone. The chain combines TRBV18 with TRBJ2-3; tentatively, D is TRBD2 (6 bases). This CDR3 has 16 residues. Germline values: CDR1 KGHSH, CDR2 LQKENI. V was shortened by 1 base and J by 1 base, with 12 bases between the two germline ends. The CDR3 loop reads CASSPQIGGGTDTQYF. CDR3 coding DNA: TGTGCCAGCTCACCACAAATCGGGGGTGGCACAGATACGCAGTATTTT.

J is TRBJ1-5 and V is TRBV28; 7 bases fit TRBD1. Per germline, CDR1 MDHEN and CDR2 SYDVKM. The CDR3 runs to 15 residues. The ends lost 2 bases at V and 1 base at J; junction bases unmatched: 2. CDR3 residues: CASSLIRGSNQPQHF. Here the CDR3 DNA reads TGTGCCAGCAGTTTAATCAGGGGGAGCAATCAGCCCCAGCATTTT.

The gene calls are TRBV6-2 or TRBV6-3 and TRBJ1-5; no reliable D call. Trimming stripped 6 bases from V and 8 bases from J, with 8 bases between. This CDR3 is built from 11 residues. CDR1 and CDR2 from the germline V gene are MNHEY and SVGEGT. The CDR3 region is CASSRGEPQHF. The CDR3, as DNA: TGTGCCAGCAGCCGAGGCGAGCCCCAGCATTTT.

The CDR3 protein is CATAPGQVSYGYTF. Here the CDR3 DNA reads TGTGCCACCGCGCCGGGACAGGTTTCATATGGCTACACCTTC. The chain uses TRBV5-4 and TRBJ1-2, with 8 bases that match TRBD1. The V segment lost 9 bases and the J segment 5 bases; nucleotides outside the gene matches: 12. The CDR3 consists of 14 residues. Germline values: CDR1 SGHNT, CDR2 YYREEE (reference sequence).

This rearrangement joins TRBV30 to TRBJ2-6, with D perhaps TRBD1 (6 bases). Trimming cost V 3 bases and J 1 base, with 22 bases left between them. This CDR3 region has 19 residues. Germline V gives CDR1 GTSNPN, CDR2 SVGIG (reference sequence). This CDR3 is CAWSRHGDKLESGANVLTF. In DNA, the CDR3 is TGTGCCTGGAGCCGACACGGGGACAAACTGGAATCTGGGGCCAACGTCCTGACTTTC.

This clone has only one observation. The chain links TRBV5-1 to TRBJ2-7, with TRBD1 matching over 11 bases. Losses at the gene ends were 4 bases for V and 6 bases for J; bases not matched to a gene: 6. From germline, CDR1 is SGHRS and CDR2 YFSETQ. The CDR3 covers 14 residues. The CDR3 loop is CASSGGTGGLEQYF. CDR3 DNA sequence: TGCGCCAGCAGCGGCGGGACAGGGGGTCTCGAGCAGTACTTC.

The gene calls are TRBV7-9 and TRBJ1-3; D gene uncertain. V was shortened by 1 base and J by 0 bases, with 10 bases between the two germline ends. Germline V CDR1 and CDR2: SEHNR, FQNEAQ (reference sequence). The CDR3 contains 16 residues. CDR3 sequence (DNA): TGTGCCAGCAGCTTAGTTACCGGGTCCTCTGGAAACACCATATATTTT. This translates into CASSLVTGSSGNTIYF.

The chain couples TRBV6-5 to TRBJ2-3; the D gene is possibly TRBD1 (5 bases). V dropped 7 bases and J dropped 0 bases, with 14 bases sitting between them. Germline-derived CDR1 and CDR2 are MNHEY and SVGAGI. The length of the CDR3 is 15 residues. CDR3 nucleotides: TGTGCCAGCAACCTAAGGGGAAGTAGCACAGATACGCAGTATTTT. Protein sequence: CASNLRGSSTDTQYF.

This clone has a handful of counts. V gene TRBV10-3 combines with J gene TRBJ2-1; 11 bases align to TRBD2. The germline CDR1 and CDR2 sequences are ENHRY and SYGVKD. The V segment lost 3 bases and the J segment 7 bases; nucleotides outside the gene matches: 5. There are 15 residues in the CDR3. CDR3 sequence: CAISDPSGGKNEQFF. CDR3 DNA: TGTGCCATCAGTGACCCTAGCGGGGGGAAAAATGAGCAGTTCTTC.

The chain uses TRBV5-4 and TRBJ2-3, with D possibly TRBD1 on 6 matching bases. This CDR3 is 15 amino acids long. Looked up from germline, CDR1 is SGHNT and CDR2 is YYREEE (reference sequence). Trimming left V 0 bases short and J 4 bases short, with 12 bases between. The CDR3 nucleotides are TGTGCCAGCAGCTTGGCTGGGGGCAGAGCAGATACGCAGTATTTT. This codes for CASSLAGGRADTQYF.

The rearrangement links TRBV28 to TRBJ1-4; 8 positions match TRBD1. CDR1 is MDHEN and CDR2 is SYDVKM in the germline V gene. The V gene end was trimmed by 10 bases and the J gene end by 4 bases; junction bases not matched to a gene: 8. This CDR3 contains 14 residues. In DNA form, the CDR3 reads TGTGCCACCTCGGACAGGGTCGGTAATGAAAAACTGTTTTTT. Protein product: CATSDRVGNEKLFF. Based on the CDR3 plus reference TRBV28 and TRBJ1-4, the full variable domain is DVKVTQSSRYLVKRTGEKVFLECVQDMDHENMFWYRQDPGLGLRLIYFSYDVKMKEKGDIPEGYSVSREKKERFSLILESASTNQTSMYLCATSDRVGNEKLFFGSGTQLSVL.

This chain uses TRBV5-6 with TRBJ2-5, with a tentative D call TRBD1 (7 bases). The CDR3 covers 15 residues. The germline V gene has CDR1 SGHDT and CDR2 YYEEEE. The germline V and J ends were trimmed by 0 bases and 5 bases, with 14 bases remaining between them. The CDR3 bases are TGTGCCAGCAGCTTGGCCCAGGGGGGCGGGGAGACCCAGTACTTC. The encoded protein is CASSLAQGGGETQYF.

For the CDR3, the DNA is TGCGCCAGCAGCTGGATCAGGGGCACAGATACGCAGTATTTT. Its protein is CASSWIRGTDTQYF. The V and J genes are TRBV5-1 and TRBJ2-3; possibly TRBD1 for D (5 bases). The germline V gene has CDR1 SGHRS and CDR2 YFSETQ. Trimming cost V 3 bases and J 1 base, with 9 bases left between them. The CDR3 is 14 residues long.

The chain couples TRBV7-8 to TRBJ2-4, with D maybe TRBD2 (5 bases). The CDR3 covers 15 residues. Germline loops: CDR1 SGHVS, CDR2 FQNEAQ. Trimming left V 3 bases short and J 5 bases short, with 14 bases between. The CDR3 DNA sequence: TGTGCCAGCAGCTTCCAGCTCGGGATTGAAAACATTCAGTACTTC. It is translated as CASSFQLGIENIQYF.

The gene calls are TRBV7-9 and TRBJ1-5; 9 nucleotides match TRBD1. The trim removed 10 bases at V and 14 bases at J, leaving 12 bases unmatched. The CDR3 runs to 12 residues. Germline V gene sequence: CDR1 SEHNR, CDR2 FQNEAQ (reference sequence). CDR3 DNA sequence: TGTGCCACCGGGACAGGGTCGGTTTTCAAGCATTTT. Protein: CATGTGSVFKHF.

The chain uses TRBV27 and TRBJ1-1; the match to TRBD1 covers 8 bases. The V and J ends lost 3 bases and 3 bases, in that order; junction bases with no gene match: 6. The CDR3 is made up of 15 amino acids. Per germline, CDR1 MNHEY and CDR2 SMNVEV (reference sequence). The DNA of the CDR3 is TGTGCCAGCAGTTTGACCAGGGGGCACGACACTGAAGCTTTCTTT. Translated, it gives CASSLTRGHDTEAFF.

CDR3 DNA sequence: TGTGCCAGCAGCCGTAACAGGGCCGAGCAGTACTTC. It specifies CASSRNRAEQYF. The chain combines TRBV27 with TRBJ2-7; TRBD1 might be the D (6 bases). This CDR3 has 12 residues. Germline CDR1 MNHEY, CDR2 SMNVEV (reference sequence). Trimming took off 6 bases at V and 6 bases at J, with 12 bases between the two ends.

The chain joins TRBV3-1 (or the pseudogene TRBV3-2) to TRBJ1-1; D remains ambiguous. V was cut by 3 bases and J by 3 bases, with 11 bases left in between. The germline V gene encodes CDR1 LGHDT and CDR2 YNNKEL (reference sequence). The CDR3 runs 14 residues. This CDR3 is CASSHLRSDTEAFF. CDR3 in DNA: TGTGCCAGCAGCCACCTCCGAAGCGACACTGAAGCTTTCTTT.

The V gene is TRBV6-5, the J gene TRBJ1-5, with TRBD1 matching 9 bases. The CDR3 loop spans 16 amino acids. V lost 0 bases, J lost 1 base, and 1 base stayed unmatched. CDR1 and CDR2 (germline): MNHEY, SVGAGI. CDR3 coding DNA: TGTGCCAGCAGTTACTCAGGGACAGGGAGCAATCAGCCCCAGCATTTT. This encodes CASSYSGTGSNQPQHF.

V is TRBV21-1 and J is TRBJ1-5. TRBV21-1 counts as a pseudogene. The CDR3 runs 18 residues. CDR3 region: CASSPFEGGCPPDQPQHF. CDR3 sequence (DNA): TGTGCCAGCAGCCCTTTCGAGGGTGGGTGTCCGCCGGATCAGCCCCAGCATTTT.

CDR3 amino acids: CASATGRAATDTQYF. The CDR3 region has the DNA TGTGCCAGCGCTACGGGTCGCGCGGCCACAGATACGCAGTATTTT. V gene TRBV19 combines with J gene TRBJ2-3; D remains unclear. V was cut by 9 bases and J by 2 bases, with 18 bases left in between. This CDR3 has 15 amino acids. The germline CDR1 and CDR2 sequences are LNHDA and SQIVND (reference sequence).

This clone was counted a single time. This chain connects TRBV2 to TRBJ2-7, with 8 bases identical to TRBD1. The germline V gene has CDR1 SNHLY and CDR2 FYNNEI. The CDR3 spans 14 residues. J gave up 3 bases and V 7 bases, and 8 bases lay outside the gene matches. The CDR3 spells CASTTGTGSYEQYF. CDR3 in DNA: TGTGCCAGCACCACCGGGACAGGAAGCTACGAGCAGTACTTC.

This clone was seen once. V gene TRBV28 combines with J gene TRBJ1-2, with 7 bases matching TRBD1. The CDR3 is 14 residues long. V lost 3 bases and J lost 7; bases outside the gene matches: 8. Germline-derived CDR1 and CDR2 are MDHEN and SYDVKM. The CDR3 sequence: CASSLSGTAIGYTF. In DNA form, the CDR3 reads TGTGCCAGCAGTTTGTCCGGGACAGCGATTGGCTACACCTTC.

This clone came up once. The chain couples TRBV10-3 to TRBJ1-6; tentative D call: TRBD1 (5 bases). This CDR3 is built from 17 residues. The V end lost 0 bases, the J end lost 2 bases, and 11 bases lay between the germline ends. Germline V gene data show CDR1 as ENHRY and CDR2 as SYGVKD. CDR3 sequence reads: CAISESGRAPYNSPLHF. The CDR3 nucleotides are TGTGCCATCAGTGAGTCCGGCAGGGCCCCCTATAATTCACCCCTCCACTTT.